This T cell receptor beta chain was documented in a study of OX40 agonist ivuxolimab in advanced cancers. About the full investigation: Ivuxolimab was an agonistic, fully human IgG2 monoclonal antibody directed against OX40 (CD134), a costimulatory receptor. Intravenous ivuxolimab was administered to patients every 2 weeks at six dose levels: 0.01, 0.1, 0.3, 1.5, 3 and 10 mg/kg. Of the 50 to 55 dose-escalation patients, hepatocellular carcinoma was present in 19, melanoma in some 15, renal cell carcinoma in 9 and head and neck cancer in 9. In the dose-escalation cohort, 65% to 90% of patients were male, and the mean age was roughly 60 years, with a range of about 23 to 90. Prior anti-PD-1, anti-PD-L1 or anti-CTLA-4 therapy was permitted, and checkpoint inhibitors had been received by roughly two fifths of dose-escalation patients. Partial responses occurred in three dose-escalation patients: two with cutaneous melanoma and one with hepatocellular carcinoma. The purpose of peripheral TCRbeta sequencing was to test whether ivuxolimab changed TCR sequence diversity and led to clonal T-cell expansion. The paper describes the monotherapy dose-escalation part (N ≈ 52 patients) of the phase I trial of ivuxolimab. Results and caveats for the whole study, not just this receptor: Low levels of normalized T-cell clonal expansion were also shown by some nonresponding patients. Which antigens the clonally expanded peripheral T cells were specific for was not determined. In partial responders in the 0.1-3.0 mg/kg groups, normalized peripheral clonal expansion was found to be among the lowest, especially among CD8+ T cells. After ivuxolimab, expanded clones were on average more numerous among CD8+ T cells than among CD4+ T cells. At doses of 0.1 to 3.0 mg/kg, clonal expansion of both CD4+ and CD8+ blood T cells was observed from baseline to week 6.

Trimming removed 7 bases from V and 2 bases from J; the gene matches leave 10 bases unexplained. For CDR1 and CDR2, the germline V gene (reference sequence) lists LNHDA and SQIVND. Inclusive of the bounding cysteine and phenylalanine, the CDR3 is 15 residues long. This entry keeps only the CDR3 DNA: 45 bases, framed from base 1. To sequence the TCRbeta CDR3 region, genomic DNA was isolated from the sorted cells. The immunoSEQ Assay was used for sequencing of TCRbeta CDR3 regions. TCRdb obtained this table from immuneACCESS and retained in-frame rearrangements with V and J assigned. These tables miss some clones; where compared with another copy, unresolved V genes account for less than half of the shortfall, and the remainder is unexplained. This sample lists 30,000 to 35,000 clones; more than 70% were detected once. The ten largest clonotypes hold 36% of the sample. This clone was detected once. Its cognate antigen has yet to be identified. Base quality data are lacking; no much larger clone is found one base away.

The trial excluded patients who had a history of autoimmune disease or who were on systemic immunosuppression. Peripheral blood for TCR sequencing was drawn from every dose cohort at baseline, at cycle 4 day 1 and at cycle 7 day 1. The samples were taken from a phase I, first-in-human, multicenter, open-label dose-escalation trial of ivuxolimab. Adults with locally advanced or metastatic melanoma, renal cell carcinoma, hepatocellular carcinoma or head and neck squamous cell carcinoma were enrolled in the trial. Before TCR sequencing, CD4+ T cells and CD8+ T cells from peripheral blood were sorted into separate populations.

The clonotype originates from an adult with an advanced solid tumor such as melanoma, head and neck, liver or kidney cancer. Material: CD4+ or CD8+ T cells sorted from blood, obtained in a trial of the OX40 agonist ivuxolimab. Recombination connected TRBV19 to TRBJ2-5; the central 7 bases match TRBD1. The CDR3 has the sequence CASTPTTGIQETQYF. The nucleotide sequence is TGTGCCAGTACCCCCACGACAGGGATACAAGAGACCCAGTACTTC. This CDR3, with the reference TRBV19 and TRBJ2-5 proteins standing in past its ends, gives the full variable domain DGGITQSPKYLFRKEGQNVTLSCEQNLNHDAMYWYRQDPGQGLRLIYYSQIVNDFQKGDIAEGYSVSREKKESFPLTVTSAQKNPTAFYLCASTPTTGIQETQYFGPGTRLLVL.